This T cell receptor (beta chain) was profiled in a study of radiotherapy plus CTLA-4 blockade in lung cancer. Study-wide background: Objective response was observed in more than 15% of patients, and disease control in around 31%. Overall study findings and caveats: Once radiotherapy plus ipilimumab had been given, TCR clones derived from tumor expanded in blood. Among reported predictors of response, early blood T cell clone dynamics with interferon-beta performed best.

The CDR3 is made up of 14 amino acids. Germline V gives CDR1 SGHRS, CDR2 YFSETQ. V lost 2 bases and J 1 base, leaving 9 bases between the germline ends. The study gave focal radiation plus ipilimumab CTLA-4 blockade to patients with chemo-refractory metastatic non-small-cell lung cancer. This clone was observed a single time. As yet, its antigen is unknown. The method was immunoSEQ multiplex PCR; TCRdb's version includes in-frame clones alone and lacks a portion of them. The repertoire holds around 70,000 clones, 76% seen once, with 16% in the top ten. The chain is built from TRBV5-1 and TRBJ1-1; weak D call: TRBD1 (6 bases). This TCR derives from a human donor with non-small cell lung cancer whose response to radiotherapy plus ipilimumab could not be evaluated. Some clones in this sample may be carry-over from other donors' samples. This material consisted of peripheral blood, taken from a patient treated with radiotherapy plus ipilimumab. The CDR3 nucleotides read TGCGCCAGCAGCTTTGACAGGACGAACACTGAAGCTTTCTTT. Translated: CASSFDRTNTEAFF. Full variable domain (outside the CDR3, taken from reference TRBV5-1 and TRBJ1-1): KAGVTQTPRYLIKTRGQQVTLSCSPISGHRSVSWYQQTPGQGLQFLFEYFSETQRNKGNFPGRFSGRQFSNSRSEMNVSTLELGDSALYLCASSFDRTNTEAFFGQGTRLTVV.